Sequencing of this T cell receptor (beta chain) was carried out in a study of blood T cells in healthy people across ages. The second PCR ran roughly 6 to 11 cycles with a sample-barcoded 5' primer and J-beta primers. MiXCR was run by TCRdb on the 5' RACE reads, yielding one entry per CDR3 protein. Here the sample spans around 870,000 distinct CDR3 sequences, 29% being singletons. General observations from the study: Estimated diversity that came from one million T cells was considered an underestimate. Because donor CMV status was unknown, expanded clonotype changes were possibly confounded.

Concerning this clonotype itself: The target antigen is unknown.

Germline CDR1 reads MNHEY; CDR2 reads SMNVEV (reference sequence). Trimming cost V 11 bases and J 2 bases, with 13 bases left between them. CDR3 size: 13 residues. The sample taken for sequencing was blood. This receptor was taken from a woman of 80 years or more in good health. V gene TRBV27 combines with J gene TRBJ1-3; no clear D gene. In nucleotides, the CDR3 is TGTGCCTCTGGGGTACTCCCTGGAAACACCATATATTTT. This gives the protein CASGVLPGNTIYF.